What follows describes a single T cell receptor (beta chain). These data come from a study of untreated major depressive disorder. Profiling relied on immunoSEQ multiplex PCR, and the TCRdb table lists in-frame clones only, not all of them. This table has some 21,000 clones, just under 90% appearing once. Around 28 ml of blood was drawn into EDTA tubes. This TCR was sampled from a woman in her forties in good health. The sequencing sample was made of CD4+ T cells from PBMCs.

The CDR3 bases are TGTGCCAGCACCAGGGGGCCTAGCACAGATACGCAGTATTTT. Protein product: CASTRGPSTDTQYF. The rearrangement links TRBV6-6 to TRBJ2-3; TRBD1 agrees at 8 bases. J lost 0 bases, V lost 7 bases, and 3 bases had no gene match. CDR1 and CDR2 from the germline V gene are MNHNY and SVGAGI (reference sequence). The CDR3 runs 14 residues.